The present T cell receptor beta chain was sequenced within a study of T cells in Graves' hyperthyroidism and ophthalmopathy. Broader study findings: Appearing also in blood were most of the thyroid clonotypes expanded above 0.001. Ophthalmopathy, which appeared later, was predicted by the model a median approximately 6 months before onset.

Each diagnosis drew on symptoms, thyroxine, TRAb, thyroid ultrasound and orbital computed tomography findings. Amplification of TCR beta CDR3 regions used RNA as the template. The HTBI primer set drove a first-round RT-PCR of the TCR CDR3. MiXCR was run by TCRdb on the multiplex PCR reads, yielding one entry per CDR3 protein. The repertoire consists of a few hundred thousand distinct CDR3 sequences, with more than 12% occurring once and the leading ten covering 30% to 35%. This clonotype was seen more than once but under ten times. The antigen remains unidentified. This TCR was recovered from a woman in her 30s with Graves' hyperthyroidism. The specimen was blood.

CDR3 bases: TGCGCCAGCAGTGACCCCGATGTTATTAGCGGGAGGGCCAAGTCCTACAATGAGCAGTTCTTC. It codes for CASSDPDVISGRAKSYNEQFF. The chain recombines TRBV10-2 with TRBJ2-1; 11 nucleotides align to TRBD2. V trimming: 3 bases; J trimming: 1 base; junction bases outside the gene matches: 17. The CDR3 loop spans 21 amino acids. The germline gives CDR1 WSHSY, CDR2 SAAADI.